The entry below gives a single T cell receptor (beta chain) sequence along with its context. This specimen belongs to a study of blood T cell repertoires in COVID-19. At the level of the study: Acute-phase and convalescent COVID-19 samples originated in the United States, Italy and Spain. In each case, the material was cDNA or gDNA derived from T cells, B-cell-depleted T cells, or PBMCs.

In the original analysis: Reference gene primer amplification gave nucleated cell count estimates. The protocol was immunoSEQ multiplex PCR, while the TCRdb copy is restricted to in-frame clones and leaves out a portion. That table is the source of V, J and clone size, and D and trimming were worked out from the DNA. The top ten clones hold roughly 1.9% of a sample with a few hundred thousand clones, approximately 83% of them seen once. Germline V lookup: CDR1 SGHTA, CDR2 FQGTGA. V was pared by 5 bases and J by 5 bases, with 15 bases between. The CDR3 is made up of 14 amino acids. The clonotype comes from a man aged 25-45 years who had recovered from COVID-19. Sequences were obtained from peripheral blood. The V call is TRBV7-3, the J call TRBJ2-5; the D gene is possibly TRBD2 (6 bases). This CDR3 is CASSPRRVGETQYF. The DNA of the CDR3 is TGTGCCAGCAGCCCCCGGAGGGTCGGCGAGACCCAGTACTTC.